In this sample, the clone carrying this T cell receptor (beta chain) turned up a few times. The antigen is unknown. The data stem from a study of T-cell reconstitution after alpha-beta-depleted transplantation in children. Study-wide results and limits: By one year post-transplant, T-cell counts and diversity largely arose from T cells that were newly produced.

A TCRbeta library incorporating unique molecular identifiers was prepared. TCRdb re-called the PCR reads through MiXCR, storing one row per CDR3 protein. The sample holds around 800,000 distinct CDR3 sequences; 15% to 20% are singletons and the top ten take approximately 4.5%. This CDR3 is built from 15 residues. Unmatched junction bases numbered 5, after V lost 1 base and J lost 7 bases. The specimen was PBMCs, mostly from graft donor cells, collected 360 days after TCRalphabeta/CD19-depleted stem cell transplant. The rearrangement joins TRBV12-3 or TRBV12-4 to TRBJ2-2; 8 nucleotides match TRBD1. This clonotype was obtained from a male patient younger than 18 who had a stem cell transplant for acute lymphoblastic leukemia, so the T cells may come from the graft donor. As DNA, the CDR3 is TGTGCCAGCAGTTTAGTCCAGGGGGCAATCGGGGAGCTGTTTTTT. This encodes CASSLVQGAIGELFF.